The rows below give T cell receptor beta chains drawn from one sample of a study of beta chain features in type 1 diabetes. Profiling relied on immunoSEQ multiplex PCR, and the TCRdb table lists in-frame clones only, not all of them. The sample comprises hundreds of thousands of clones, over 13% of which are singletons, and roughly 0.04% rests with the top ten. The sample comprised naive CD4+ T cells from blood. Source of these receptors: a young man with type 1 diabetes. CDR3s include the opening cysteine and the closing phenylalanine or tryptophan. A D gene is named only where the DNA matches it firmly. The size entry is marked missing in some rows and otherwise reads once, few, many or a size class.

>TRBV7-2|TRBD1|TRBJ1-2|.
CASSLAQQTGNGYTF
TGTGCCAGCAGCTTAGCGCAGCAGACAGGGAATGGCTACACCTTC
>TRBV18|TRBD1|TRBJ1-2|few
CASSPRSTGEGGYTF
TGTGCCAGCTCACCAAGATCTACAGGGGAAGGTGGCTACACCTTC
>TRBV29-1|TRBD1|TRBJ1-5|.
CSVTHGQGNQPQHF
TGCAGCGTTACCCATGGACAGGGCAATCAGCCCCAGCATTTT
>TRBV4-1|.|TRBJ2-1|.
CASSPRGPDNEQFF
TGCGCCAGCAGCCCGAGGGGCCCCGACAATGAGCAGTTCTTC
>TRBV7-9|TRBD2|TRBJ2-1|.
CASSLVPSGRDSYNEQFF
TGTGCCAGCAGCTTAGTGCCTAGCGGGAGGGACTCCTACAATGAGCAGTTCTTC
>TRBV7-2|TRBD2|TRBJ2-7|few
CASSWASGGLAYEQYF
TGTGCCAGCAGCTGGGCGTCAGGTGGACTAGCCTACGAGCAGTACTTC
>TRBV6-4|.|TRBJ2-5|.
CASSEGVKGTQYF
TGTGCCAGCAGTGAAGGGGTAAAAGGGACCCAGTACTTC
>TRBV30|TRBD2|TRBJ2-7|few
CAWSLAGGGSYEQYF
TGTGCCTGGAGTCTAGCGGGGGGCGGCTCCTACGAGCAGTACTTC
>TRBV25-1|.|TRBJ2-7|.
CASSESSRFSYEQYF
TGTGCCAGCAGTGAATCTAGCAGATTCTCCTACGAGCAGTACTTC
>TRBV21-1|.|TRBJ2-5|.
CASSPGTSVFETQYF
TGTGCCAGCAGCCCCGGGACTAGCGTTTTCGAGACCCAGTACTTC
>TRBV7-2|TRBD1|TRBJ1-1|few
CASSIRDRGTEAFF
TGTGCCAGCAGCATACGGGACAGGGGCACTGAAGCTTTCTTT
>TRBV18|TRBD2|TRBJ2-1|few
CASSPPEFAGGQFF
TGTGCCAGCTCACCACCGGAGTTCGCGGGGGGGCAGTTCTTC
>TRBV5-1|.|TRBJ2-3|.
CASGPDGDYTDTQYF
TGCGCCAGTGGGCCGGACGGGGATTACACAGATACGCAGTATTTT
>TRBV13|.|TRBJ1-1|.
CASSLEGTSTEAFF
TGTGCCAGCAGCTTAGAAGGTACTAGTACTGAAGCTTTCTTT
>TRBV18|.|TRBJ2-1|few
CASSQGSSYNEQFF
TGTGCCAGCTCACAGGGCAGCTCCTACAATGAGCAGTTCTTC
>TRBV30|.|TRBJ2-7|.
CAWSATIDRLYEQYF
TGTGCCTGGAGTGCAACCATCGACAGGCTCTACGAGCAGTACTTC
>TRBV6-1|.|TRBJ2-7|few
CASPRTGSSYEQYF
TGTGCCAGCCCCAGGACGGGGAGCTCCTACGAGCAGTACTTC
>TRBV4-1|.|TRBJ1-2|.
CASSQKGPGDYGYTF
TGCGCCAGCAGCCAAAAAGGACCGGGGGACTATGGCTACACCTTC
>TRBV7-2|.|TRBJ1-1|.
CASSSRPGQGSEAFF
TGTGCCAGCAGCTCACGGCCGGGACAAGGGTCTGAAGCTTTCTTT
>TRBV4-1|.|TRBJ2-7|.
CASSPSSTSSYEQYF
TGCGCCAGCAGCCCCTCCTCGACGAGCTCCTACGAGCAGTACTTC
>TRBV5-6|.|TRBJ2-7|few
CASSRLGQGGYEQYF
TGTGCCAGCAGCCGGCTGGGGCAGGGAGGCTACGAGCAGTACTTC
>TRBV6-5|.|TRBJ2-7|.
CASREWAIQSYEQYF
TGTGCCAGCAGGGAGTGGGCTATACAATCCTACGAGCAGTACTTC
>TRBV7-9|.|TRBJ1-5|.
CASSSGTARTPQHF
TGTGCCAGCAGCTCGGGGACGGCCAGGACGCCCCAGCATTTT
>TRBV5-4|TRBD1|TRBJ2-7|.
CASSLQGVSYEQYF
TGTGCCAGCAGCTTACAGGGGGTCTCCTACGAGCAGTACTTC
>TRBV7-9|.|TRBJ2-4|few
CASSSLRGPPGLAKNIQYF
TGTGCCAGCAGCTCCCTCAGGGGCCCGCCCGGGCTAGCCAAAAACATTCAGTACTTC
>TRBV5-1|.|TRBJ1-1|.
CASSRYGVATEAFF
TGCGCCAGCAGCCGATACGGGGTGGCCACTGAAGCTTTCTTT
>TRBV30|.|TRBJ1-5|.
CAWSFRGNQPQHF
TGTGCCTGGAGTTTCAGAGGCAATCAGCCCCAGCATTTT
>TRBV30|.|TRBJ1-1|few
CAWFTGGNTEAFF
TGTGCCTGGTTTACGGGTGGGAACACTGAAGCTTTCTTT
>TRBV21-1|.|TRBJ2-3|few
CASSKTSHRLADTQYF
TGTGCCAGCAGCAAAACTTCTCATCGTCTGGCAGATACGCAGTATTTT
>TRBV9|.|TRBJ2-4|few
CASSVGIAKNIQYF
TGTGCCAGCAGCGTGGGTATAGCCAAAAACATTCAGTACTTC
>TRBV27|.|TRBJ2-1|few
CASTSGWGYNEQFF
TGTGCCAGCACCAGTGGCTGGGGATACAATGAGCAGTTCTTC
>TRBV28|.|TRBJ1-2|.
CASSLGQNYGYTF
TGTGCCAGCAGTTTGGGGCAGAACTATGGCTACACCTTC
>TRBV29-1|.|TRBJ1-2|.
CSVARGGGNYGYTF
TGCAGCGTTGCCCGGGGAGGGGGGAACTATGGCTACACCTTC